The 9 T cell receptor beta chains in this list originate from one sample, sequenced in a study of a mutant IDH1 vaccine in newly diagnosed glioma. Time point reported: baseline, week 1 (first vaccination visit). Treatment in this sample: pre-vaccination baseline after standard-of-care therapy. Sequencing was performed with immunoSEQ multiplex PCR; in TCRdb, only in-frame clones are kept and a portion is missing. The sample lists tens of thousands of clones, about nine tenths occurring once. The sample here was PBMCs, taken from a glioma patient treated with radiotherapy, temozolomide or both. The source is a man aged 25-45 years with glioma.

The J gene is TRBJ2-7, the V gene TRBV7-9; D is perhaps TRBD2 (6 bases). In germline, CDR1 is SEHNR, CDR2 FQNEAQ (reference sequence). The CDR3 is 14 residues long. With 4 bases removed from V and 0 bases from J, the gap between germline ends came to 10 bases. The DNA for the CDR3 is TGTGCCAGCAGCTGGGACTCCTACTCCTACGAGCAGTACTTC. Its protein is CASSWDSYSYEQYF.

The chain employs TRBV10-2 and TRBJ2-7, with TRBD1 matching over 9 bases. The CDR3 has 15 amino acids. V shed 4 bases, J shed 5 bases, and the junction held 9 bases outside the gene matches. In germline, CDR1 is WSHSY, CDR2 SAAADI. The CDR3 DNA is TGCGCCAGCAGTGGGAATGGGGACAGGGCGGACGAGCAGTACTTC. Translated, it gives CASSGNGDRADEQYF.

V gene TRBV5-1 combines with J gene TRBJ1-2, with D uncertain. CDR1 is SGHRS and CDR2 is YFSETQ in the germline V gene. The CDR3 sequence is 16 residues long. Trimming pared 1 base from V and 2 bases from J, leaving 15 bases between. CDR3 nucleotide sequence: TGCGCCAGCAGCTTGCAGGCGGAGGGCCTCAACTATGGCTACACCTTC. Translating gives CASSLQAEGLNYGYTF.

The chain employs TRBV7-2 and TRBJ1-1; no definite D call. CDR3 length: 15 amino acids. The V and J ends lost 1 base and 1 base respectively, with 10 bases between them. Looked up from germline, CDR1 is SGHTA and CDR2 is FQGNSA. The CDR3 reads CASSLGARTNTEAFF. Written as DNA, the CDR3 is TGTGCCAGCAGCTTAGGGGCCAGGACGAACACTGAAGCTTTCTTT.

This clone was recorded only once. The V call is TRBV5-1, the J call TRBJ2-7; possibly TRBD1 for D (5 bases). With 2 bases removed from V and 5 bases from J, the gap between germline ends came to 14 bases. The CDR3 contains 14 residues. The germline V gene has CDR1 SGHRS and CDR2 YFSETQ. Here the CDR3 reads CASSLMAGIDEQYF. CDR3 nucleotides: TGCGCCAGCAGCTTAATGGCAGGGATCGACGAGCAGTACTTC.

The V and J genes are TRBV7-2 and TRBJ1-2; 9 nucleotides align to TRBD1. Germline CDR1 SGHTA, CDR2 FQGNSA. Germline trimming cut 1 base from V and 1 base from J; bases unmatched to any gene: 4. The length of the CDR3 is 16 residues. CDR3 region: CASSLVGQGYNYGYTF. DNA of the CDR3: TGTGCCAGCAGCTTAGTGGGACAGGGTTATAACTATGGCTACACCTTC.

This chain links TRBV11-2 with TRBJ1-2, with unresolved D. The V gene's germline CDR1 is SGHAT and CDR2 FQNNGV. The germline V and J ends were trimmed by 0 bases and 2 bases, with 4 bases remaining between them. The CDR3 totals 13 residues. This CDR3 reads CASSLERNYGYTF. CDR3 sequence (DNA): TGTGCCAGCAGCTTAGAACGGAACTATGGCTACACCTTC.

The rearrangement joins TRBV28 to TRBJ2-7, with unresolved D. V lost 3 bases to trimming and J lost 6 bases, with 6 bases between them. The CDR3 is 11 amino acids. Germline assignment: CDR1 MDHEN and CDR2 SYDVKM. CDR3: CASSFRVEQYF. In DNA form, the CDR3 reads TGTGCCAGCAGTTTTCGGGTCGAGCAGTACTTC. The full variable domain, completed using reference TRBV28 and TRBJ2-7, is DVKVTQSSRYLVKRTGEKVFLECVQDMDHENMFWYRQDPGLGLRLIYFSYDVKMKEKGDIPEGYSVSREKKERFSLILESASTNQTSMYLCASSFRVEQYFGPGTRLTVT.

The V gene is TRBV7-6, the J gene TRBJ2-5; 9 bases map to TRBD2. Germline loops: CDR1 SGHVS, CDR2 FNYEAQ. The V segment lost 5 bases and the J segment 1 base; nucleotides outside the gene matches: 5. The CDR3 has 15 residues. The CDR3 here is CASSLSGRLQETQYF. As DNA, the CDR3 is TGTGCCAGCAGCCTTAGCGGGAGACTCCAAGAGACCCAGTACTTC. Combining the CDR3 with reference TRBV7-6 and TRBJ2-5 gives the whole variable domain GAGVSQSPRYKVTKRGQDVALRCDPISGHVSLYWYRQALGQGPEFLTYFNYEAQQDKSGLPNDRFSAERPEGSISTLTIQRTEQRDSAMYRCASSLSGRLQETQYFGPGTRLLVL.